This T cell receptor (beta chain) comes out of a study of T cells in Graves' hyperthyroidism and ophthalmopathy. The CDR3 runs 17 residues. Per the germline V gene, CDR1 is SGHAT and CDR2 is FQNNGV. With 0 bases clipped from V and 5 bases from J, the junction kept 8 bases outside the gene matches. This clonotype has at least ten counts. RNA transcripts served as the template for amplifying TCR beta CDR3 regions. Initially, a first-round RT-PCR of the TCR CDR3 employed the HTBI primer set. One entry per CDR3 protein results from TCRdb running MiXCR on the multiplex PCR reads. Of around 560,000 distinct CDR3 sequences in the sample, roughly 17% were seen once. Researchers barred patients who had uncontrolled infection, other autoimmune disease, pregnancy or lactation.

The chain has TRBV11-2 and TRBJ2-1; the match to TRBD2 covers 9 bases. The source material was blood. This receptor was identified in a woman between 18 and 29 years old with Graves' hyperthyroidism. The CDR3 sequence is CASSLDWGTSTDNEQFF. CDR3 bases: TGTGCCAGCAGCTTAGATTGGGGGACTAGCACAGACAATGAGCAGTTCTTC. Filled out from reference TRBV11-2 and TRBJ2-1, the complete variable domain reads EAGVAQSPRYKIIEKRQSVAFWCNPISGHATLYWYQQILGQGPKLLIQFQNNGVVDDSQLPKDRFSAERLKGVDSTLKIQPAKLEDSAVYLCASSLDWGTSTDNEQFFGPGTRLTVL.